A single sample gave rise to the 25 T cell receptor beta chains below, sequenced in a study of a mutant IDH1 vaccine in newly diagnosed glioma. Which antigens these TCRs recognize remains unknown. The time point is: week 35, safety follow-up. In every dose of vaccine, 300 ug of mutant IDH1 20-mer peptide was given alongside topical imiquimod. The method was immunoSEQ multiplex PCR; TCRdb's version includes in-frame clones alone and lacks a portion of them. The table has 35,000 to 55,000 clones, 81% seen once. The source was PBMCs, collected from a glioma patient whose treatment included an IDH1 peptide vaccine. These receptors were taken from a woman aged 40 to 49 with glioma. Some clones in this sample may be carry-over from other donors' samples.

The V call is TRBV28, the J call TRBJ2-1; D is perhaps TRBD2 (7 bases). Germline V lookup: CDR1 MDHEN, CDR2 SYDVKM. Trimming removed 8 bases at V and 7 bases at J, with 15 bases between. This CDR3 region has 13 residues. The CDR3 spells CASFSGGRNEQFF. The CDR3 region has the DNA TGTGCCAGCTTTTCCGGGGGGCGGAATGAGCAGTTCTTC.

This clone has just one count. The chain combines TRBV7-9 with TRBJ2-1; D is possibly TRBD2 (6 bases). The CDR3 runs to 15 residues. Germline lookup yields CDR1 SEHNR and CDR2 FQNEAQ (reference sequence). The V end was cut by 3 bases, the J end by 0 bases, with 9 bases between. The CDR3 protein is CASSLDGGSYNEQFF. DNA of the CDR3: TGTGCCAGCAGCTTGGACGGGGGCTCCTACAATGAGCAGTTCTTC.

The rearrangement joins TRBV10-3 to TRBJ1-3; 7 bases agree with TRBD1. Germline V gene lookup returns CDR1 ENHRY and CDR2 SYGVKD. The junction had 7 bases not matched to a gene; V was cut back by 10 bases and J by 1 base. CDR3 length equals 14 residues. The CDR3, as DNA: TGTGCCACCGCAAGACAGGGTTCTGGAAACACCATATATTTT. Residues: CATARQGSGNTIYF.

This CDR3 is CASSEGLAGGRTGELFF. The CDR3 DNA sequence: TGTGCCAGCAGCGAGGGACTAGCGGGAGGGCGTACCGGGGAGCTGTTTTTT. The rearrangement uses TRBV7-9 and TRBJ2-2, with 16 bases aligning to TRBD2. The CDR3 loop spans 17 amino acids. J was trimmed by 5 bases and V by 5 bases; bases with no gene match: 5. CDR1 and CDR2 (germline): SEHNR, FQNEAQ (reference sequence).

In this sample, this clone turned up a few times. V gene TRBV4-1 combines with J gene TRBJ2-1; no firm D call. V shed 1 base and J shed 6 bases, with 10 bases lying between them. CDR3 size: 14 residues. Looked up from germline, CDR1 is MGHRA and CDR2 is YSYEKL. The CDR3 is CASSQVTGANEQFF. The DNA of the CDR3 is TGCGCCAGCAGCCAAGTAACTGGCGCCAATGAGCAGTTCTTC.

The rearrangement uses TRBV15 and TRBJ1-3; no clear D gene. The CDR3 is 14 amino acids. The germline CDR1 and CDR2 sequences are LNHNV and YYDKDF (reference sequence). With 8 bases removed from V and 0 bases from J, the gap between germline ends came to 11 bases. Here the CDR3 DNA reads TGTGCCACCGCTGACCCGGACTCTGGAAACACCATATATTTT. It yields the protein CATADPDSGNTIYF.

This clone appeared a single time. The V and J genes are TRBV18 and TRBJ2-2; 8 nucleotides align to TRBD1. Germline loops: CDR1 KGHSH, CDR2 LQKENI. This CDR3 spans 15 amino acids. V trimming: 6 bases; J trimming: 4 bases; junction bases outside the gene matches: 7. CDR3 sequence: CASSPDRGGTGELFF. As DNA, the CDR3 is TGTGCCAGCTCGCCCGACAGGGGTGGCACCGGGGAGCTGTTTTTT.

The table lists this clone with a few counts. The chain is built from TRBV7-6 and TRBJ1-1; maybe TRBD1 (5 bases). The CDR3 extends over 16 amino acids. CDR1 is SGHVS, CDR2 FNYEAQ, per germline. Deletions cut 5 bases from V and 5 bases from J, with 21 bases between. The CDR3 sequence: CASSRVSGGRGTEAFF. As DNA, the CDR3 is TGTGCCAGCAGCCGGGTATCCGGGGGGAGAGGTACTGAAGCTTTCTTT.

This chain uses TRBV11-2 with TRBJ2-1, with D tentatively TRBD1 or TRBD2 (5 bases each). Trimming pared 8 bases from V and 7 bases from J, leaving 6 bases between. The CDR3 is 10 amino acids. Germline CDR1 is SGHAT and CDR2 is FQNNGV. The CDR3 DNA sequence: TGTGCCAGCTGGGGGAATGAGCAGTTCTTC. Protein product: CASWGNEQFF. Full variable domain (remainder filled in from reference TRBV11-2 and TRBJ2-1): EAGVAQSPRYKIIEKRQSVAFWCNPISGHATLYWYQQILGQGPKLLIQFQNNGVVDDSQLPKDRFSAERLKGVDSTLKIQPAKLEDSAVYLCASWGNEQFFGPGTRLTVL.

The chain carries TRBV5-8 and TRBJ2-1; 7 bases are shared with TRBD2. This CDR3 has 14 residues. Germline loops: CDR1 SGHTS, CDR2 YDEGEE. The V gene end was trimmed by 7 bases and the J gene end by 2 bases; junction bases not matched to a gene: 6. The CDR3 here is CASDGGTTYNEQFF. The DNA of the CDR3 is TGTGCCAGCGACGGGGGGACTACCTACAATGAGCAGTTCTTC.

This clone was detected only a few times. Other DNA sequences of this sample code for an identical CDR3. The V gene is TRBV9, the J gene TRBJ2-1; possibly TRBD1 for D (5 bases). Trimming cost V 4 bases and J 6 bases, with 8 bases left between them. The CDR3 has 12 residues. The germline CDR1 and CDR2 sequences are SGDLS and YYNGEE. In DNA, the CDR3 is TGTGCCAGCAGCTTAAGGGGCAATGAGCAGTTCTTC. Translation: CASSLRGNEQFF.

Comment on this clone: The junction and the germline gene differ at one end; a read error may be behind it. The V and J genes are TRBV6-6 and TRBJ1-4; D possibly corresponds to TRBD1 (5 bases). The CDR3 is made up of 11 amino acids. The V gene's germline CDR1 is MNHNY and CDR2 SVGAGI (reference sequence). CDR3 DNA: TGTGCCAGCAGTTTGGGGCTGGGGACTCTTTTT. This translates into CASSLGLGTLF.

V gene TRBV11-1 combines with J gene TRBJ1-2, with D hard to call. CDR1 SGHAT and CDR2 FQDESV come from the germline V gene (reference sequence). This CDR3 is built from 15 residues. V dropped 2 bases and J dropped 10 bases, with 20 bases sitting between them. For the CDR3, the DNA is TGTGCCAGCAGCTTAAAGAGTGGCGGGGTGTCTAACTACACCTTC. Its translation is CASSLKSGGVSNYTF.

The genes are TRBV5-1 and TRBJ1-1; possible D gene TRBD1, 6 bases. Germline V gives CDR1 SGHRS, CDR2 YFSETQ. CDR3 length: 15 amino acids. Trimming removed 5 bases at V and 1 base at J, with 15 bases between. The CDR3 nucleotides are TGCGCCAGCAGACAGCCAGGGGCGGAGAACACTGAAGCTTTCTTT. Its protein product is CASRQPGAENTEAFF.

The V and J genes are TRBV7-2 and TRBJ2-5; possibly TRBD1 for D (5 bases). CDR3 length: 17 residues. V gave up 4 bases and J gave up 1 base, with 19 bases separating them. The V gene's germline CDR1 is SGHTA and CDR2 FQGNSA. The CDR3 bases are TGTGCCAGCAGCTCACGTCTCTTGCGAAGGGGCCAAGAGACCCAGTACTTC. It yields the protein CASSSRLLRRGQETQYF.

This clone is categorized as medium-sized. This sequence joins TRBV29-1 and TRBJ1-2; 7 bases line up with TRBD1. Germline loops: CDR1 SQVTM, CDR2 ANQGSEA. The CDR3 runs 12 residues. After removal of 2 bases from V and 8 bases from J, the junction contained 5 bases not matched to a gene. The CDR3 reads CSVETGVIGYTF. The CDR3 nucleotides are TGCAGCGTTGAAACAGGGGTCATCGGCTACACCTTC.

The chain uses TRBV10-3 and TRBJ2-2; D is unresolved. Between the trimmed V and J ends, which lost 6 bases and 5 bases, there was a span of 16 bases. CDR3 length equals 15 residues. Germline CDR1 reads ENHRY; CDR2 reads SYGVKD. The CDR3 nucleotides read TGTGCCATCAGGCGACTCCAAGCTTCAACCGGGGAGCTGTTTTTT. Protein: CAIRRLQASTGELFF.

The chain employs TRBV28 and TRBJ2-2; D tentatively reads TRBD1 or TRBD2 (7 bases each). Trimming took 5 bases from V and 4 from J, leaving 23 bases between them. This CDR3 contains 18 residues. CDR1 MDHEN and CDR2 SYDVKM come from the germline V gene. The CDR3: CASSVVEATGRGTGELFF. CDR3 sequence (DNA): TGTGCCAGCAGTGTGGTAGAAGCGACAGGGAGGGGCACCGGGGAGCTGTTTTTT.

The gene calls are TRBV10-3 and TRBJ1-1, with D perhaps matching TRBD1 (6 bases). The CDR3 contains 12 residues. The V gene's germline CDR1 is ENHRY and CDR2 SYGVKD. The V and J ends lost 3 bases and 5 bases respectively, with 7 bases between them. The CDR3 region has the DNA TGTGCCATCAGTGAAAGGGGGACTGAAGCTTTCTTT. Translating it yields CAISERGTEAFF.

CDR3 sequence reads: CASSPKQGVSLNEQFF. CDR3 bases: TGTGCCAGCAGCCCGAAACAGGGGGTCTCGCTTAATGAGCAGTTCTTC. The genes are TRBV4-2 and TRBJ2-1; TRBD1 matches 8 bases. CDR3 size: 16 residues. Germline CDR1 LGHNA, CDR2 YNFKEQ. V lost 4 bases to trimming and J lost 7 bases; unmatched junction nucleotides: 12.

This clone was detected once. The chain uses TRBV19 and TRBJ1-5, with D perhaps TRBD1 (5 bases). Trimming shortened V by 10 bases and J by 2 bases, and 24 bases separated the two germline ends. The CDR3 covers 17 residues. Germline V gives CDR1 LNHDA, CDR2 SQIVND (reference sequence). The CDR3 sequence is CATVQGVGGEGNQPQHF. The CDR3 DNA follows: TGTGCCACCGTGCAGGGCGTTGGAGGTGAGGGCAATCAGCCCCAGCATTTT.

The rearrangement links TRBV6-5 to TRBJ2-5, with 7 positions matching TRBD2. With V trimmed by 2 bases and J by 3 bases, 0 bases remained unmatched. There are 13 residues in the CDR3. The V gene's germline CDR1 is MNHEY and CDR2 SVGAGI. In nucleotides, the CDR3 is TGTGCCAGCAGTTACGCGGGAGAAGAGACCCAGTACTTC. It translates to CASSYAGEETQYF.

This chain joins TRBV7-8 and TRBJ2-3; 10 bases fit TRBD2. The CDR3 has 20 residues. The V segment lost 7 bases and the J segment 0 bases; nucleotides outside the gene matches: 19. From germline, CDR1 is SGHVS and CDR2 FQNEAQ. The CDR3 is CASTYGRLAGQMASTDTQYF. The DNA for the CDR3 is TGTGCCAGCACCTACGGGAGACTAGCGGGCCAAATGGCTAGCACAGATACGCAGTATTTT.

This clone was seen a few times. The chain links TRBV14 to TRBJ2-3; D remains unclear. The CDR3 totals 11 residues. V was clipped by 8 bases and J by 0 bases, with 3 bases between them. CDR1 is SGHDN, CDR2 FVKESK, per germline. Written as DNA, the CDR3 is TGTGCCAGCGCCAGCACAGATACGCAGTATTTT. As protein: CASASTDTQYF.

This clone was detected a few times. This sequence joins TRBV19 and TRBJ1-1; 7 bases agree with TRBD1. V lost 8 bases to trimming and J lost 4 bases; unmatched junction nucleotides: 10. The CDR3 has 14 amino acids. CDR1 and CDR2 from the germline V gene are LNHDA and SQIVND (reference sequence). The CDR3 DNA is TGTGCCAGTTTCGGGACAGAAACTTCCACTGAAGCTTTCTTT. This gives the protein CASFGTETSTEAFF.